Below are 16 T cell receptor beta chains sequenced from a single sample in a study of T-cell memory formation after mild COVID-19. TCRdb analysed the 5' RACE reads with MiXCR anew, one entry per CDR3 protein. The data show roughly 200,000 distinct CDR3 sequences, more than 15% seen once. Sequencing was done on a sample of PBMCs or a T cell subset sorted from them (not recorded which). All receptors come from an adult woman who had mild COVID-19 (a few samples of this study predate the infection). Cell type and time point are not known.

The V gene is TRBV23-1, the J gene TRBJ1-5; D ambiguous. TRBV23-1 is an ORF; its function is uncertain. V lost 7 bases, J lost 6 bases, and 16 bases lay in between. CDR3 length equals 14 residues. CDR3 residues: CASTPSAGVQPQHF. For the CDR3, the DNA is TGCGCCAGCACCCCCTCCGCTGGGGTTCAGCCCCAGCATTTT.

This clonotype appeared many times. The chain recombines TRBV7-2 with TRBJ2-5; D not certain. The germline V gene has CDR1 SGHTA and CDR2 FQGNSA. There are 12 residues in the CDR3. Trimming removed 5 bases at V and 5 bases at J, with 9 bases between. CDR3 DNA: TGTGCCAGCAGCACTTACGTCGAGACCCAGTACTTC. Protein product: CASSTYVETQYF.

At least ten counts were recorded for this clonotype. The chain carries TRBV12-3 or TRBV12-4 and TRBJ2-3; TRBD1 is a possible D gene (6 bases). CDR3 size: 14 residues. V lost 6 bases to trimming and J lost 2 bases, with 12 bases between them. In nucleotides, the CDR3 is TGTGCCAGCAGGCTACAGGGATCCACAGATACGCAGTATTTT. Translation: CASRLQGSTDTQYF.

This clonotype turned up a few times. The chain joins TRBV24-1 to TRBJ1-5, with D possibly matching TRBD1 (6 bases). Trimming removed 6 bases from V and 0 bases from J, with 11 bases in between. The CDR3 spans 15 residues. Germline CDR1 and CDR2: KGHDR and SFDVKD. The CDR3 DNA reads as TGTGCCACCAGTCCAGGGGCAAATAGCAATCAGCCCCAGCATTTT. Encoded protein: CATSPGANSNQPQHF.

This clonotype was detected only a few times. The chain combines TRBV20-1 with TRBJ1-2; D uncertain. This CDR3 is built from 14 residues. Trimming cost V 6 bases and J 2 bases, with 16 bases left between them. From germline, CDR1 is DFQATT and CDR2 SNEGSKA (reference sequence). The CDR3 region is CSAPDNQANYGYTF. The CDR3 DNA sequence: TGCAGTGCCCCAGACAATCAGGCGAACTATGGCTACACCTTC.

The chain recombines TRBV20-1 with TRBJ1-3; D is unresolved. V dropped 0 bases and J dropped 8 bases, with 11 bases sitting between them. Per the germline V gene, CDR1 is DFQATT and CDR2 is SNEGSKA (reference sequence). This CDR3 spans 13 amino acids. The CDR3 coding sequence is TGCAGTGCTAGAGATGCCCAGAAGGACACCATATATTTT. Encoded protein: CSARDAQKDTIYF.

This clonotype was observed at least ten times. The chain is built from TRBV2 and TRBJ1-6; 7 bases line up with TRBD1. Germline loops: CDR1 SNHLY, CDR2 FYNNEI. Trimming removed 7 bases from V and 9 bases from J; junction bases left unmatched: 12. The length of the CDR3 is 15 residues. CDR3 in amino acids: CASNQGGNLGSPLHF. In nucleotides, the CDR3 is TGTGCCAGCAACCAGGGGGGGAACCTAGGTTCACCCCTCCACTTT.

CDR3 region: CASSPPGGDYNEQFF. CDR3 coding DNA: TGTGCCAGCTCACCACCGGGGGGTGACTACAATGAGCAGTTCTTC. This sequence joins TRBV18 and TRBJ2-1, with D possibly being TRBD2 (6 bases). V lost 0 bases and J lost 3, with 9 bases in between. Looked up from germline, CDR1 is KGHSH and CDR2 is LQKENI. This CDR3 contains 15 residues. Looking up the rest from reference TRBV18 and TRBJ2-1 gives the full variable domain: NAGVMQNPRHLVRRRGQEARLRCSPMKGHSHVYWYRQLPEEGLKFMVYLQKENIIDESGMPKERFSAEFPKEGPSILRIQQVVRGDSAAYFCASSPPGGDYNEQFFGPGTRLTVL.

This clonotype was counted only a few times. This chain uses TRBV12-3 or TRBV12-4 with TRBJ2-7; no firm D call. This CDR3 has 15 amino acids. Trimming shortened V by 5 bases and J by 6 bases, and 20 bases separated the two germline ends. CDR3 in DNA: TGTGCCAGCAGTACTCTTCCTGACGCAGCATTCGAGCAGTACTTC. This codes for CASSTLPDAAFEQYF.

The gene calls are TRBV11-1 and TRBJ2-2; possibly TRBD1 for D (6 bases). Trimming left V 2 bases short and J 0 bases short, with 10 bases between. The CDR3 is 16 residues long. CDR1 is SGHAT, CDR2 FQDESV, per germline (reference sequence). CDR3 DNA sequence: TGTGCCAGCAGCTTAACTACAGGGTCGAACACCGGGGAGCTGTTTTTT. Residues: CASSLTTGSNTGELFF.

There are a few counts of this clonotype. The V gene is TRBV4-2, the J gene TRBJ2-5; possibly TRBD1 for D (7 bases). The CDR3 sequence is 17 residues long. Trimming removed 1 base from V and 1 base from J, with 16 bases in between. CDR1 and CDR2 (germline): LGHNA, YNFKEQ. The CDR3 loop reads CASSQGGGGSGQETQYF. In DNA form, the CDR3 reads TGTGCCAGCAGCCAAGGAGGAGGGGGCTCGGGCCAAGAGACCCAGTACTTC.

Many counts were recorded for this clonotype. The chain joins TRBV5-5 to TRBJ2-3; D perhaps matches TRBD1 (6 bases). This CDR3 has 16 amino acids. V shed 5 bases and J shed 2 bases, with 18 bases lying between them. Germline CDR1 SGHKS, CDR2 YYEKEE (reference sequence). CDR3 amino acids: CASRHIWDTDTDTQYF. CDR3 nucleotides: TGTGCCAGCAGACATATTTGGGACACCGACACAGATACGCAGTATTTT.

This clonotype has more than one count but fewer than ten. The DNA of the CDR3 is TGTGCCAGCAGTTCCCTCAGGGGGGTGAACTATGGCTACACCTTC. Residues: CASSSLRGVNYGYTF. The chain employs TRBV3-1 and TRBJ1-2; TRBD1 aligns across 7 bases. CDR1 LGHDT and CDR2 YNNKEL come from the germline V gene (reference sequence). The V and J ends lost 6 bases and 2 bases, in that order; junction bases with no gene match: 9. This CDR3 has 15 residues.

The table lists this clonotype with a few counts. J is TRBJ1-2 and V is TRBV7-8, with no clear D. CDR3 length equals 14 residues. Germline-derived CDR1 and CDR2 are SGHVS and FQNEAQ. Trimming removed 1 base at V and 11 bases at J, with 17 bases between. The DNA for the CDR3 is TGTGCCAGCAGCTTAGAACCACTAGATTCCCTTTACACCTTC. Protein product: CASSLEPLDSLYTF.

V usage is TRBV7-8 and J usage is TRBJ2-1; no clear D gene. Germline V gene sequence: CDR1 SGHVS, CDR2 FQNEAQ. The germline V and J ends were trimmed by 3 bases and 2 bases, with 14 bases remaining between them. The CDR3 has 16 amino acids. CDR3: CASSFKEWSPYNEQFF. The CDR3 DNA reads as TGTGCCAGCAGCTTTAAGGAGTGGTCCCCCTACAATGAGCAGTTCTTC.

This clonotype was seen a handful of times. This chain links TRBV20-1 with TRBJ1-1; no firm D call. V lost 3 bases, J lost 4 bases, and 9 bases lay in between. CDR3 size: 12 residues. In germline, CDR1 is DFQATT, CDR2 SNEGSKA (reference sequence). The CDR3 nucleotides are TGCAGTGCTAGGTTTATGGGCACTGAAGCTTTCTTT. As protein: CSARFMGTEAFF.